The following is a T cell receptor (beta chain) sequence with its context. This specimen comes from a study of OX40 agonist ivuxolimab in advanced cancers. Per germline, CDR1 MNHEY and CDR2 SVGAGI. V was clipped by 5 bases and J by 3 bases, with 13 bases between them. The CDR3 loop spans 15 amino acids. Sequenced by immunoSEQ multiplex PCR; TCRdb stores in-frame clones only, minus some. The sample has 90,000 to 100,000 clones, approximately 95% seen once. The input for sequencing was CD4+ or CD8+ T cells sorted from blood, taken in a trial of the OX40 agonist ivuxolimab. This clonotype originated in an adult with an advanced solid tumor such as melanoma, head and neck, liver or kidney cancer. The rearrangement links TRBV6-5 to TRBJ2-2, with D hard to call. The DNA for the CDR3 is TGTGCCAGCAGTCCGGTGCAGGCGGACACCGGGGAGCTGTTTTTT. This gives the protein CASSPVQADTGELFF.